The sequence of this T cell receptor beta chain was determined in a study of blood T cells in healthy people across ages. Germline values: CDR1 SGHDT, CDR2 YYEEEE. The CDR3 is made up of 15 amino acids. Sample-barcoded 5' priming and a J-beta primer mix drove a second PCR of roughly 6 to 12 cycles. Via MiXCR, TCRdb re-called the 5' RACE reads, giving one row per CDR3 protein. The sample yields about 1.8 million distinct CDR3 sequences, roughly 50% seen once. Remarks on this clonotype: The antigen is unknown.

Findings and limits, study-wide: Unsorted PBMCs blocked a conclusive comparison of naive and antigen-experienced cells. Observed TCR beta diversity per million T cells went down as age went up. This fall followed a roughly linear course with age.

Sequenced material: blood. This clonotype was obtained from a woman aged 40 to 49 in good health. The chain couples TRBV5-6 to TRBJ2-5, with unresolved D. The J call may be wrong; the DNA end is better matched by TRBJ2-7. CDR3 in DNA: TGTGCCAGCAGCTCCCCGACCCTAGGCCCGGGCGAGCAGTACTTC. It specifies CASSSPTLGPGEQYF.